This TCR beta chain was obtained from a study of blood T cell repertoires in COVID-19. Study-level background: Material from acute and convalescent COVID-19 was sourced from the United States, Italy and Spain.

In the original processing: From reference gene primer amplification, estimates of nucleated cell counts were derived. This table comes from immunoSEQ multiplex PCR, and its TCRdb copy is limited to in-frame clones, with some not included. V and J calls and clone size come straight from that table; D and trimming were deduced from the DNA. The data contain more than 80,000 clones, 90% of them singletons. CDR1 is SGHTA and CDR2 is FQGNSA in the germline V gene. V lost 4 bases to trimming and J lost 4 bases, with 11 bases between them. This CDR3 region has 14 residues. Sequences were obtained from peripheral blood. The V gene is TRBV7-2, the J gene TRBJ2-1, with D unclear. The TCR was taken from a man younger than 35 with COVID-19, enrolled during active disease. The CDR3 DNA follows: TGTGCCAGCAGCTCACTATTAGGATACAATGAGCAGTTCTTC. Encoded protein: CASSSLLGYNEQFF.